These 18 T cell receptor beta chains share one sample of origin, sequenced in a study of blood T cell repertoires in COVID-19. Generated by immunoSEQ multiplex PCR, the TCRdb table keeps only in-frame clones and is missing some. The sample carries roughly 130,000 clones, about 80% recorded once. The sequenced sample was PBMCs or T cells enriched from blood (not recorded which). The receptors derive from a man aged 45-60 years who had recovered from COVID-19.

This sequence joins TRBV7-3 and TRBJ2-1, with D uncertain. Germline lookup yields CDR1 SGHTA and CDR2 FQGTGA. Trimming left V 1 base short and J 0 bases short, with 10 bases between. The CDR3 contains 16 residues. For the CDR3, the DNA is TGTGCCAGCAGCTTAAACCCGGTAAGCTCCTACAATGAGCAGTTCTTC. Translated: CASSLNPVSSYNEQFF.

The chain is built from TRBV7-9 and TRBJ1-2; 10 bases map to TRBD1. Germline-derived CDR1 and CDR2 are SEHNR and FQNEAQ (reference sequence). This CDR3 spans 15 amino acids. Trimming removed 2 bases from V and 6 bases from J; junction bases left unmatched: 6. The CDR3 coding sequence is TGTGCCAGCAGCTTAACCGGGACAGGGGAGAATGGCTACACCTTC. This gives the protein CASSLTGTGENGYTF. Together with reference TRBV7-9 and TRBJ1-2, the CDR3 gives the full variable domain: DTGVSQNPRHKITKRGQNVTFRCDPISEHNRLYWYRQTLGQGPEFLTYFQNEAQLEKSRLLSDRFSAERPKGSFSTLEIQRTEQGDSAMYLCASSLTGTGENGYTFGSGTRLTVV.

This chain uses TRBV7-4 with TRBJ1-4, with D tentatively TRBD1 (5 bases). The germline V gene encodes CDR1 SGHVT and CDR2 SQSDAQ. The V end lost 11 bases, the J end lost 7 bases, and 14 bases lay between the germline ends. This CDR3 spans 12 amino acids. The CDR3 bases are TGTGCCCGGGGAGGGAGGGGTGAAAAACTGTTTTTT. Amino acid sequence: CARGGRGEKLFF.

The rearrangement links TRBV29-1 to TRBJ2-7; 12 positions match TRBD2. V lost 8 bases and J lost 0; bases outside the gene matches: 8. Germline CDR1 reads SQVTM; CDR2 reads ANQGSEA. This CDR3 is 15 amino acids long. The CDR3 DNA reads TGCAGCATCCGACTAGCGGGGGTGAGCTCCTACGAGCAGTACTTC. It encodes CSIRLAGVSSYEQYF.

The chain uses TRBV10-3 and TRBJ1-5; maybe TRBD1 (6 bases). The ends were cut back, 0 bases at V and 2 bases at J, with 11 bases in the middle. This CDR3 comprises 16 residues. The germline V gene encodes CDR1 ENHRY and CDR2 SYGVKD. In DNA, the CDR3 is TGTGCCATCAGTGAGTCGATACCAGGGGGCAATCAGCCCCAGCATTTT. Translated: CAISESIPGGNQPQHF.

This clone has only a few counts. DNA for the CDR3: TGTGCCAGTAGTAGGCAGGATCAAAACATTCAGTACTTC. Encoded protein: CASSRQDQNIQYF. This chain joins TRBV19 and TRBJ2-4, with D uncertain. With 4 bases removed from V and 5 bases from J, the gap between germline ends came to 9 bases. The CDR3 extends over 13 amino acids. CDR1 and CDR2 (germline): LNHDA, SQIVND (reference sequence).

The chain's CDR3 is CASSQDRVKNEQFF. Here the CDR3 DNA reads TGTGCCAGCTCACAGGACAGGGTTAAAAATGAGCAGTTCTTC. This sequence joins TRBV18 and TRBJ2-1; TRBD1 agrees at 8 bases. CDR1 is KGHSH and CDR2 is LQKENI in the germline V gene. Trimming removed 4 bases from V and 7 bases from J; junction bases left unmatched: 6. CDR3 length equals 14 residues.

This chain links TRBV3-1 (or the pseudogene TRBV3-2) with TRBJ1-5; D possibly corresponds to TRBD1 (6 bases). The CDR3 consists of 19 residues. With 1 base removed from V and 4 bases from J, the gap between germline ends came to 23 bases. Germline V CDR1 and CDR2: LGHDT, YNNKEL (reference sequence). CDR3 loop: CASSQVRPTGFRANQPQHF. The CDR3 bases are TGTGCCAGCAGCCAAGTGAGGCCGACAGGTTTCCGTGCAAATCAGCCCCAGCATTTT.

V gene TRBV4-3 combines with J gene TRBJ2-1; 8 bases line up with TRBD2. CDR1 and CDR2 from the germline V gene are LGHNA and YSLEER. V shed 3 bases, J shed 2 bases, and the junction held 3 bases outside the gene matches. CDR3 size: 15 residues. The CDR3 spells CASSQGLEAYNEQFF. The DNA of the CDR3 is TGCGCCAGCAGCCAGGGACTAGAGGCCTACAATGAGCAGTTCTTC.

CDR3 nucleotides: TGTGCCAGCAGTTACTCGGTTGGGCAACACTATGGCTACACCTTC. Protein product: CASSYSVGQHYGYTF. The chain combines TRBV6-5 with TRBJ1-2; D is undetermined. Germline CDR1 and CDR2: MNHEY and SVGAGI. The CDR3 spans 15 residues. V was clipped by 0 bases and J by 3 bases, with 11 bases between them.

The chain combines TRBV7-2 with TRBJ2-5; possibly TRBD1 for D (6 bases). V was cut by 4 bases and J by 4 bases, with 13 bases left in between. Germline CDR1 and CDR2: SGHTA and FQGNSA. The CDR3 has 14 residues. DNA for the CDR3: TGTGCCAGCAGCTCCCAGGGGACGGCAGAGACCCAGTACTTC. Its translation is CASSSQGTAETQYF.

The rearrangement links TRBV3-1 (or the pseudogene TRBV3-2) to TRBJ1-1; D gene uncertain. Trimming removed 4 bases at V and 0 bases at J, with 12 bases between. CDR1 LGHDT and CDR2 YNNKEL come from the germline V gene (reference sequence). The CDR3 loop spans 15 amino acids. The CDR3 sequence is CASSPLGVMNTEAFF. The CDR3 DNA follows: TGTGCCAGCAGCCCCTTGGGAGTAATGAACACTGAAGCTTTCTTT.

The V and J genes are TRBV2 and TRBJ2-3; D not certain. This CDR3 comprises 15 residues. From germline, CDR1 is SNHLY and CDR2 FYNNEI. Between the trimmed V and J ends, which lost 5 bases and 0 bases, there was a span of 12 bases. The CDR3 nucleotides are TGTGCCAGCAGTCTGCCGGTCAAAAGCACAGATACGCAGTATTTT. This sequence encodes CASSLPVKSTDTQYF. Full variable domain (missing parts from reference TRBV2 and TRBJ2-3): EPEVTQTPSHQVTQMGQEVILRCVPISNHLYFYWYRQILGQKVEFLVSFYNNEISEKSEIFDDQFSVERPDGSNFTLKIRSTKLEDSAMYFCASSLPVKSTDTQYFGPGTRLTVL.

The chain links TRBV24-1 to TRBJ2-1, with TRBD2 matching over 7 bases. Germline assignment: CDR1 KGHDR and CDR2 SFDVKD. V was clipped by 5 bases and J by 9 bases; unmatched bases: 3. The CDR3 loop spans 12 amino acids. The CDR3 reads CATSGGGSEQFF. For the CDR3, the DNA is TGTGCCACCAGTGGGGGGGGATCTGAGCAGTTCTTC.

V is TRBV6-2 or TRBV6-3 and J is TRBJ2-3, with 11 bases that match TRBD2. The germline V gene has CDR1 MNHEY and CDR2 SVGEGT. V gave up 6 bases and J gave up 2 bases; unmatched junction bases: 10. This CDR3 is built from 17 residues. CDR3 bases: TGTGCCAGCAGCCTCCCCCGACTAGCGGGGATCACAGATACGCAGTATTTT. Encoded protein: CASSLPRLAGITDTQYF.

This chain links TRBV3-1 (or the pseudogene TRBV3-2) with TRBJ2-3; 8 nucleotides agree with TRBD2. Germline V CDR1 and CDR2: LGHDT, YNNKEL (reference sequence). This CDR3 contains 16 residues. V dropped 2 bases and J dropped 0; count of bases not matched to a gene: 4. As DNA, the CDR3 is TGTGCCAGCAGCCAACGGGGGGGCGCTAGCACAGATACGCAGTATTTT. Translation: CASSQRGGASTDTQYF.

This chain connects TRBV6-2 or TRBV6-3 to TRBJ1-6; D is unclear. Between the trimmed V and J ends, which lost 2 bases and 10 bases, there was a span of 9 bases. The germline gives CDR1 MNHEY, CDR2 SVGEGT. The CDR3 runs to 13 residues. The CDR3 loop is CASSYESGSPLHF. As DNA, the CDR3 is TGTGCCAGCAGTTACGAGTCGGGGTCACCCCTCCACTTT.

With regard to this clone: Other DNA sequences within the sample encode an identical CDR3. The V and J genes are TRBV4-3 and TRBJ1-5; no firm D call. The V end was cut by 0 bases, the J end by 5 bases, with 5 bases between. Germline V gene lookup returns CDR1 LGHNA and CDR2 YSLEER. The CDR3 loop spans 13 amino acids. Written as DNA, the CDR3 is TGCGCCAGCAGCCAAGACGGGGATCAGCCCCAGCATTTT. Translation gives CASSQDGDQPQHF.